This T cell receptor (beta chain) was profiled in a study of blood T cell repertoires in COVID-19. The CDR3 is made up of 16 amino acids. CDR1 and CDR2 from the germline V gene are SGHVS and FQNEAQ. V dropped 0 bases and J dropped 0; count of bases not matched to a gene: 2. This clone was seen more than once but under ten times. Profiling relied on immunoSEQ multiplex PCR, and the TCRdb table lists in-frame clones only, not all of them. The sample lists fewer than 300,000 clones, 85% occurring once. What was sequenced was PBMCs or T cells enriched from blood (not recorded which). The sequence derives from a woman in her 50s who had recovered from COVID-19. The V gene is TRBV7-8, the J gene TRBJ2-3; 8 bases are shared with TRBD2. The DNA of the CDR3 is TGTGCCAGCAGCTTAGCCGGGGGGGCGAGCACAGATACGCAGTATTTT. Its translation: CASSLAGGASTDTQYF.